The clone carrying this TCR beta chain was observed a few times. Its specificity is not known. These data originate in a study of blood T cells in healthy people across ages. Combining a sample-barcoded 5' primer with a J-beta primer mix, a second PCR ran for roughly 7 to 12 cycles. CDR3-containing paired-end reads numbered at least 2.5 million in each sample. Using its own MiXCR run on the 5' RACE reads, TCRdb lists one record per CDR3 protein. The data hold about 580,000 distinct CDR3 sequences, with about 45% observed a single time. Study findings and constraints: PBMCs went unsorted, and a conclusive naive versus antigen-experienced comparison was therefore prevented. Both higher diversity and more naive CD4+ cells marked long-lived donors when set against aged donors. Diversity estimates from one million T cells were considered underestimates.

The V end was cut by 6 bases, the J end by 5 bases, with 15 bases between. Germline CDR1 is SGHRS and CDR2 is YFSETQ. The CDR3 has 14 residues. The source is a man older than 75 in good health. The rearrangement uses TRBV5-1 and TRBJ2-1, with D perhaps matching TRBD1 or TRBD2 (6 bases each). The specimen sequenced was blood. This chain's CDR3 is CASKWGADNNEQFF. The DNA for the CDR3 is TGCGCCAGCAAATGGGGGGCGGATAACAATGAGCAGTTCTTC.